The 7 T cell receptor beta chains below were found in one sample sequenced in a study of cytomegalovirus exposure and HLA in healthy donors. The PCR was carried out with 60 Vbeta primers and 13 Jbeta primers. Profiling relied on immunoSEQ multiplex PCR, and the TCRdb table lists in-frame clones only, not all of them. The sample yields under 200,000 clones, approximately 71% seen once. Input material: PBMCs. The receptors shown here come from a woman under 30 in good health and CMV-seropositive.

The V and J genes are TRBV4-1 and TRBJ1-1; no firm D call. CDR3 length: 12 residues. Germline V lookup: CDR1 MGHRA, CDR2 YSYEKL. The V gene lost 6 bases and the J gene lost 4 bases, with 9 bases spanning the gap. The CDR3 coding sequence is TGCGCCAGCAGGAGGCGGGGCACTGAAGCTTTCTTT. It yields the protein CASRRRGTEAFF.

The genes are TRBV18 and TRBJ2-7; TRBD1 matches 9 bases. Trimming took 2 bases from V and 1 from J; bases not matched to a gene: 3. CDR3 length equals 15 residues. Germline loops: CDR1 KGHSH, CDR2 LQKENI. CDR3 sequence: CASSPGTGSSYEQYF. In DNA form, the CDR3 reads TGTGCCAGCTCACCAGGGACAGGGTCTTCCTACGAGCAGTACTTC.

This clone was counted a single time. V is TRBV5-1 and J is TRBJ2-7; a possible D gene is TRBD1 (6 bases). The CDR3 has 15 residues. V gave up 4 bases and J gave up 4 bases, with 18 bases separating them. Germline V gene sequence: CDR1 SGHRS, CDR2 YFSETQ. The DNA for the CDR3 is TGCGCCAGCAGCCCTCAACCAGGGGTCGGATACGAGCAGTACTTC. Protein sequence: CASSPQPGVGYEQYF.

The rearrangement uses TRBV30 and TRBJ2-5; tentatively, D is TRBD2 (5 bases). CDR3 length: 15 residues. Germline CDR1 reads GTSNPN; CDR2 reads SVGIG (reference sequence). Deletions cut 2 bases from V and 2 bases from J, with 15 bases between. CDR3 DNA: TGTGCCTGGAGTCCGAGATGGGGAGCACAAGAGACCCAGTACTTC. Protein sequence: CAWSPRWGAQETQYF.

As DNA, the CDR3 is TGTGCCAGCAGCCAAGGCAGGGTCAACACTGAAGCTTTCTTT. Protein sequence: CASSQGRVNTEAFF. This sequence joins TRBV14 and TRBJ1-1; possible D gene TRBD1, 5 bases. Deletions cut 1 base from V and 2 bases from J, with 8 bases between. There are 14 residues in the CDR3. CDR1 is SGHDN and CDR2 is FVKESK in the germline V gene.

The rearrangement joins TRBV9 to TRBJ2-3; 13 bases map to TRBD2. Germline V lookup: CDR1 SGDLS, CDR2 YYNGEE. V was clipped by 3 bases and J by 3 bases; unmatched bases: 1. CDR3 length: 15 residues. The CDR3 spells CASSELAGGTDTQYF. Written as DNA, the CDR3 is TGTGCCAGCAGCGAACTAGCGGGAGGGACAGATACGCAGTATTTT.

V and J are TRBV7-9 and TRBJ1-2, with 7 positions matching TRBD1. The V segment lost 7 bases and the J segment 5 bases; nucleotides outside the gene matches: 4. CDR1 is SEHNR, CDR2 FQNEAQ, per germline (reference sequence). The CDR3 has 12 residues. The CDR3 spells CASMAGGYGYTF. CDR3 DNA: TGTGCCAGCATGGCAGGGGGTTATGGCTACACCTTC.